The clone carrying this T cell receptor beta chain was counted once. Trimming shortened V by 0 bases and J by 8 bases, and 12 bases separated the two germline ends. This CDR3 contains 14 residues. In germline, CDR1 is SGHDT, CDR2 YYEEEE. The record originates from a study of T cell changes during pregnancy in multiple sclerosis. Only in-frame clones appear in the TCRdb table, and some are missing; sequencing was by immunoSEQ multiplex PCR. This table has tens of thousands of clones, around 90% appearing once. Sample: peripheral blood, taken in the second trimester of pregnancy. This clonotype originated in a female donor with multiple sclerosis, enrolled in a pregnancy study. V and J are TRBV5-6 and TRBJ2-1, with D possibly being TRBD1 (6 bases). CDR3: CASSLGGQVDEQFF. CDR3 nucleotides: TGTGCCAGCAGCTTGGGGGGGCAGGTCGATGAGCAGTTCTTC.